The clone carrying this T cell receptor beta chain was counted once. What it binds is not known. Libraries were prepared by immunoSEQ multiplex PCR; TCRdb keeps only in-frame clonotypes and omits some of them. In the table there are tens of thousands of clones, less than 85% of which are singletons. This CDR3 comprises 14 residues. The ends were cut back, 3 bases at V and 4 bases at J, with 7 bases in the middle. CDR1 is SEHNR, CDR2 FQNEAQ, per germline (reference sequence). Time point here: week 47, end of study. Doses consisted of 300 ug of mutant IDH1 20-mer peptide each, paired with topical imiquimod. Vaccination of patients was performed eight times, in weeks 1, 3, 5, 7, 11, 15, 19 and 23. This sample stems from a study of a mutant IDH1 vaccine in newly diagnosed glioma. The overall study: First vaccine doses came 4-6 weeks after radiotherapy alone, or with temozolomide cycles. Study-level findings and limits: Changes in top peripheral clonotypes did not appear linked to pseudoprogression.

The source material was PBMCs, sampled from a glioma patient whose treatment included an IDH1 peptide vaccine. The sequence was collected from a man between 18 and 29 years old with glioma. Some clones in this sample may be carry-over from other donors' samples. This rearrangement joins TRBV7-9 to TRBJ2-6, with D unresolved. The CDR3 loop reads CASSLGLGANVLTF. As DNA, the CDR3 is TGTGCCAGCAGCTTGGGTCTCGGGGCCAACGTCCTGACTTTC.